Listed here are 12 T cell receptor beta chains from one sample, sequenced in a study of neurological immune-mediated disorders. TCRdb analysed the 5' RACE reads with MiXCR anew, one entry per CDR3 protein. The sample comprises around 53,000 distinct CDR3 sequences, about 4.2% of which are singletons, and about 3.1% rests with the top ten. The sequencing input was PBMCs. These receptor sequences come from a middle-aged man with multiple sclerosis.

The genes are TRBV5-4 and TRBJ2-7; tentative D call: TRBD1 (6 bases). Between the trimmed V and J ends, which lost 2 bases and 5 bases, there was a span of 17 bases. The CDR3 covers 15 residues. CDR1 is SGHNT and CDR2 is YYREEE in the germline V gene (reference sequence). CDR3 nucleotides: TGTGCCAGCAGCTTAGCTACAGGGCCCGGCGACGAGCAGTACTTC. Protein: CASSLATGPGDEQYF.

This clonotype was seen ten or more times. The CDR3 region is CASSRGDRGNYGYTF. CDR3 in DNA: TGTGCCAGCAGCCGGGGGGACAGGGGCAACTATGGCTACACCTTC. This chain joins TRBV12-3 or TRBV12-4 and TRBJ1-2; 10 bases are shared with TRBD1. This CDR3 is 15 amino acids long. Trimming cost V 6 bases and J 2 bases; bases outside gene matches: 6.

This clonotype was counted at least ten times. This chain joins TRBV29-1 and TRBJ1-2; D remains unclear. Germline lookup yields CDR1 SQVTM and CDR2 ANQGSEA. The CDR3 sequence is 11 residues long. The V and J ends lost 2 bases and 3 bases respectively, with 4 bases between them. The CDR3 sequence: CSVERYYGYTF. The CDR3, as DNA: TGCAGCGTTGAACGCTACTATGGCTACACCTTC.

The J gene is TRBJ2-1, the V gene TRBV15; 8 bases map to TRBD2. The ends lost 0 bases at V and 7 bases at J; junction bases unmatched: 8. From germline, CDR1 is LNHNV and CDR2 YYDKDF (reference sequence). This CDR3 has 16 residues. The CDR3 loop reads CATSRDREGISNEQFF. In nucleotides, the CDR3 is TGTGCCACCAGCAGAGATCGGGAGGGAATCAGTAATGAGCAGTTCTTC. The variable domain in full, completed from reference TRBV15 and TRBJ2-1, reads DAMVIQNPRYQVTQFGKPVTLSCSQTLNHNVMYWYQQKSSQAPKLLFHYYDKDFNNEADTPDNFQSRRPNTSFCFLDIRSPGLGDTAMYLCATSRDREGISNEQFFGPGTRLTVL.

This clonotype was counted at least ten times. This chain uses TRBV20-1 with TRBJ2-2; no clear D. The germline V and J ends were trimmed by 5 bases and 3 bases, with 19 bases remaining between them. This CDR3 comprises 16 residues. Germline CDR1 is DFQATT and CDR2 is SNEGSKA (reference sequence). The CDR3 region has the DNA TGCAGTGCTCTAGTTAAGGGTGGGAAGCACACCGGGGAGCTGTTTTTT. It translates to CSALVKGGKHTGELFF.

This clonotype was counted at least ten times. The rearrangement uses TRBV29-1 and TRBJ1-1; 10 nucleotides align to TRBD1. J was trimmed by 6 bases and V by 4 bases; bases with no gene match: 5. Germline-derived CDR1 and CDR2 are SQVTM and ANQGSEA. The CDR3 totals 13 residues. The CDR3 loop is CSVADRGFPEAFF. For the CDR3, the DNA is TGCAGCGTTGCGGACAGGGGGTTCCCTGAAGCTTTCTTT.

This clonotype was seen many times. This chain connects TRBV7-2 to TRBJ2-7; D gene ambiguous. V was cut by 1 base and J by 3 bases, with 13 bases left in between. This CDR3 spans 15 amino acids. CDR1 and CDR2 (germline): SGHTA, FQGNSA. CDR3 bases: TGTGCCAGCAGCTTAGTAGGCACACTTAGCTACGAGCAGTACTTC. Its protein product is CASSLVGTLSYEQYF.

This clonotype has ten or more counts. One base away lies a much larger clone, so this may be a sequencing read error. The genes are TRBV7-9 and TRBJ2-5, with D unclear. Germline-derived CDR1 and CDR2 are SEHNR and FQNEAQ (reference sequence). The germline V and J ends were trimmed by 6 bases and 2 bases, with 4 bases remaining between them. This CDR3 spans 11 amino acids. The CDR3 here is CASRIQETQYF. The CDR3 DNA is TGTGCCAGCAGAATTCAAGAGACCCAGTACTTC.

This clonotype was observed at least ten times. The rearrangement links TRBV20-1 to TRBJ2-7, with 9 positions matching TRBD2. Germline V gene data show CDR1 as DFQATT and CDR2 as SNEGSKA (reference sequence). V was pared by 4 bases and J by 3 bases, with 7 bases of the junction left unmatched. The CDR3 consists of 14 residues. This chain's CDR3 is CSATTGLAVYEQYF. The CDR3 DNA reads as TGCAGTGCTACCACGGGACTAGCAGTCTACGAGCAGTACTTC.

Relative to its sample, this clonotype is medium-sized (0.01 to 0.1%). This chain joins TRBV7-6 and TRBJ2-5; D is undetermined. CDR1 and CDR2 (germline): SGHVS, FNYEAQ. This CDR3 is 12 amino acids long. The V end lost 0 bases, the J end lost 4 bases, and 3 bases lay between the germline ends. The CDR3 sequence is CASSLALETQYF. The CDR3 bases are TGTGCCAGCAGCTTAGCTCTAGAGACCCAGTACTTC.

The chain is built from TRBV5-1 and TRBJ2-3; the D gene is possibly TRBD2 (5 bases). The CDR3 runs 15 residues. In germline, CDR1 is SGHRS, CDR2 YFSETQ. Trimming shortened V by 0 bases and J by 1 base, and 9 bases separated the two germline ends. The CDR3 here is CASSLGGLGTDTQYF. CDR3 DNA sequence: TGCGCCAGCAGCTTGGGAGGGCTCGGCACAGATACGCAGTATTTT.

This clonotype was counted many times. The chain uses TRBV4-2 and TRBJ2-5; 11 nucleotides agree with TRBD2. The CDR3 covers 16 residues. Germline values: CDR1 LGHNA, CDR2 YNFKEQ. Losses at the gene ends were 2 bases for V and 3 bases for J; bases not matched to a gene: 5. CDR3 nucleotide sequence: TGTGCCAGCAGCCAATTAGCGGGGGGGCCGGAAGAGACCCAGTACTTC. Its protein is CASSQLAGGPEETQYF.